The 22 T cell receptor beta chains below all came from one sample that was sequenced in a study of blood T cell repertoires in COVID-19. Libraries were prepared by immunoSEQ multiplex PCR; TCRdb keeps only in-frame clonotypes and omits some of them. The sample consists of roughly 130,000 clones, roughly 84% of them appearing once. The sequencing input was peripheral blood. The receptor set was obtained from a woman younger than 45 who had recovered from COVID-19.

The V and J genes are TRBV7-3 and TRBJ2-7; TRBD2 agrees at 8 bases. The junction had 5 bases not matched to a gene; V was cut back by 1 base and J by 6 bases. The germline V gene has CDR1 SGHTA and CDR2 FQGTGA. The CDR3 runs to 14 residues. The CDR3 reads CASSLSGLASEQYF. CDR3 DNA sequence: TGTGCCAGCAGCTTAAGTGGACTAGCCAGCGAGCAGTACTTC.

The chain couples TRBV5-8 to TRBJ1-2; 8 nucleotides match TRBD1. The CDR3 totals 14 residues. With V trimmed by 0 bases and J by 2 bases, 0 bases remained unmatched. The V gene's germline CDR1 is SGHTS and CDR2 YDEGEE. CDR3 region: CASSLGQGNYGYTF. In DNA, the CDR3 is TGTGCCAGCAGCTTGGGACAGGGGAACTATGGCTACACCTTC.

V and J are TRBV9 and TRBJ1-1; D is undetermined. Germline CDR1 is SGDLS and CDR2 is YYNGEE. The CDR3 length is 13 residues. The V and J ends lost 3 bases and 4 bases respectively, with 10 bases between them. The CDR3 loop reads CASSGHRGTEAFF. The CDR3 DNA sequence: TGTGCCAGCAGCGGGCATCGTGGCACTGAAGCTTTCTTT.

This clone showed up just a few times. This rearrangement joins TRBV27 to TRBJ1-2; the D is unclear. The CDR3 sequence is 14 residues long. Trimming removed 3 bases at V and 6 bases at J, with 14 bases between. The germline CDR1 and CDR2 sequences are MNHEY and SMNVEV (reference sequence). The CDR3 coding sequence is TGTGCCAGCAGTTTTGGGCCGGCAGCCGATGGCTACACCTTC. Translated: CASSFGPAADGYTF.

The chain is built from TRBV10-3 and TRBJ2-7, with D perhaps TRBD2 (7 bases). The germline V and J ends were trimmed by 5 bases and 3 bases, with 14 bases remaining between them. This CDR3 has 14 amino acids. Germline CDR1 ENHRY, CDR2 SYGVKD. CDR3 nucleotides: TGTGCCATCAGTATCGGGGGGCAGCTCTACGAGCAGTACTTC. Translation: CAISIGGQLYEQYF.

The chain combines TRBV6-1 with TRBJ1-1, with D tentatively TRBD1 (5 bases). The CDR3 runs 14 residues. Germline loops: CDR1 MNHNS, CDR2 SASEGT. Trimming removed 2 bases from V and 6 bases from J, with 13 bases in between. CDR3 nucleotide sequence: TGTGCCAGCAGTGAATTCGGGGGAGCCGCTGAAGCTTTCTTT. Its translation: CASSEFGGAAEAFF.

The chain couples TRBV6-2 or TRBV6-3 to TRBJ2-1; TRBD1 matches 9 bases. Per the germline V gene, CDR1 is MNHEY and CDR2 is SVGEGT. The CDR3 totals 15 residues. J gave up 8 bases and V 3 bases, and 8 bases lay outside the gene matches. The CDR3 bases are TGTGCCAGCAGTTATACCGGGACAGGGTCGCATGAGCAGTTCTTC. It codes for CASSYTGTGSHEQFF.

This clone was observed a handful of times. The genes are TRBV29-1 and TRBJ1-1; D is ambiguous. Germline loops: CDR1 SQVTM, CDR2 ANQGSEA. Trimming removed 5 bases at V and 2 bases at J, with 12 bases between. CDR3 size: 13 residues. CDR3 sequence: CSVRPGLNTEAFF. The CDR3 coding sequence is TGCAGCGTTCGACCGGGTCTCAACACTGAAGCTTTCTTT.

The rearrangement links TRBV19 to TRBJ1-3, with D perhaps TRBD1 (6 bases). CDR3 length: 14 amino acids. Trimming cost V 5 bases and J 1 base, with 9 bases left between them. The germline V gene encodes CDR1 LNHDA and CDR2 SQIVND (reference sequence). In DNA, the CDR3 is TGTGCCAGTAGTTCGGACAGTTCTGGAAACACCATATATTTT. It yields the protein CASSSDSSGNTIYF.

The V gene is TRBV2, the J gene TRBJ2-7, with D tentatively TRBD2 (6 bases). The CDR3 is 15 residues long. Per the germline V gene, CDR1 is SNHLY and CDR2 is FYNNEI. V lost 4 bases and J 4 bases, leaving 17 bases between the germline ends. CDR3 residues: CASSGGVRTTYEQYF. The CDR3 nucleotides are TGTGCCAGCAGTGGGGGGGTCCGTACGACGTACGAGCAGTACTTC.

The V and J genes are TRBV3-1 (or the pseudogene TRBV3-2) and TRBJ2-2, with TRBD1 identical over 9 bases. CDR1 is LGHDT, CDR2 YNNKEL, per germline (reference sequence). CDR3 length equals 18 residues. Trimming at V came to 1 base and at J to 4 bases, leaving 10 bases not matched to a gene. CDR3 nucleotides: TGTGCCAGCAGCCAAGGCCCCCGGGACAGGGCGATCACCGGGGAGCTGTTTTTT. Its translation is CASSQGPRDRAITGELFF.

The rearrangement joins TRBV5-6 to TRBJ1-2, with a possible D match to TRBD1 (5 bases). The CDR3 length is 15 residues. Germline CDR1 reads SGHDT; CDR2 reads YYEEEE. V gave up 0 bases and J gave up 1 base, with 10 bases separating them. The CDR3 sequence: CASSLGRGNNYGYTF. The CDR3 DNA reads TGTGCCAGCAGCTTGGGCCGGGGGAATAACTATGGCTACACCTTC. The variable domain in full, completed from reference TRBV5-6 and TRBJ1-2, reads DAGVTQSPTHLIKTRGQQVTLRCSPKSGHDTVSWYQQALGQGPQFIFQYYEEEERQRGNFPDRFSGHQFPNYSSELNVNALLLGDSALYLCASSLGRGNNYGYTFGSGTRLTVV.

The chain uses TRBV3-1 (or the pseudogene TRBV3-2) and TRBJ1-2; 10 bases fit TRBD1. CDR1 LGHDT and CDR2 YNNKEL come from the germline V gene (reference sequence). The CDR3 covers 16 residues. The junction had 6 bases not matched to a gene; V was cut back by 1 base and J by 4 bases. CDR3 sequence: CASSQVRQGATYGYTF. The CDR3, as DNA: TGTGCCAGCAGCCAAGTTCGACAGGGGGCGACCTATGGCTACACCTTC.

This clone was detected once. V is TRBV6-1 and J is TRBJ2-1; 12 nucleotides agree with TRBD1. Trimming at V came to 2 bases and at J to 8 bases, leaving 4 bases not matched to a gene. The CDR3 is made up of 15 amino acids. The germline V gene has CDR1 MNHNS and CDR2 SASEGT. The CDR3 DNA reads TGTGCCAGCAGTGAATGGGGACAGGGGGCGGATGAGCAGTTCTTC. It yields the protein CASSEWGQGADEQFF.

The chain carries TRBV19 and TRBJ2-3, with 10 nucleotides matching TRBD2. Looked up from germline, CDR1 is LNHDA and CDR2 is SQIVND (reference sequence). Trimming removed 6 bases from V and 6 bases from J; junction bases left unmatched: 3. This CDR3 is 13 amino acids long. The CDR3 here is CASSPGLADTQYF. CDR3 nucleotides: TGTGCCAGTAGCCCGGGACTAGCGGATACGCAGTATTTT.

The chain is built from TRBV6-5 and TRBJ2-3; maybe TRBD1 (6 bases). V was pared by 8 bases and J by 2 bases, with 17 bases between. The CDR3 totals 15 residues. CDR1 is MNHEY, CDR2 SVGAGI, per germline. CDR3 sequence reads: CASDQPGHITDTQYF. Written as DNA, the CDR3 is TGTGCCAGCGATCAGCCGGGACACATCACAGATACGCAGTATTTT.

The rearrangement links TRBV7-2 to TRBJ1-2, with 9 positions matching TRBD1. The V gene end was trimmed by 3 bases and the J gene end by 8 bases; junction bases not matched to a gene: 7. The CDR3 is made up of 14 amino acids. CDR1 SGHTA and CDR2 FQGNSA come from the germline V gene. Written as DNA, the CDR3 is TGTGCCAGCAGCTTGGTATGGACAGGGGAGGGCTACACCTTC. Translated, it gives CASSLVWTGEGYTF.

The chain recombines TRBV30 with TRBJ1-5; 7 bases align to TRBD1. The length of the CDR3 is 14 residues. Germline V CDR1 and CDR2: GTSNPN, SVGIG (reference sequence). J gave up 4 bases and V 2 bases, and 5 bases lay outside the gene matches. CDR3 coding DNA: TGTGCCTGGAGTTTGACAGGGTGGAATCAGCCCCAGCATTTT. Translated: CAWSLTGWNQPQHF.

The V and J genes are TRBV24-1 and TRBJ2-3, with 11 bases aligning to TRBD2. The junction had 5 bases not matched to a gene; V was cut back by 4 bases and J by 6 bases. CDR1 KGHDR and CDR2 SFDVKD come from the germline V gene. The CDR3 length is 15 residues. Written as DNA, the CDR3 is TGTGCCACCAGTGAAACTAGCGGGAGAAGGGATACGCAGTATTTT. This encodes CATSETSGRRDTQYF.

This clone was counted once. Written as DNA, the CDR3 is TGTGCCAGCAGCCAAGGAGGCGGGGGAAACACCATATATTTT. Protein sequence: CASSQGGGGNTIYF. The chain couples TRBV4-2 to TRBJ1-3; D is ambiguous. CDR1 LGHNA and CDR2 YNFKEQ come from the germline V gene. With 1 base removed from V and 4 bases from J, the gap between germline ends came to 8 bases. This CDR3 comprises 14 residues.

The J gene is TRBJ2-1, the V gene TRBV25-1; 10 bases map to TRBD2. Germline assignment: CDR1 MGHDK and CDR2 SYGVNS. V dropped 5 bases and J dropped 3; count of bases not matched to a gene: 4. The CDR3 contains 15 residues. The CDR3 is CASSPSGSLYNEQFF. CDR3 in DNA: TGTGCCAGCAGTCCTAGCGGGAGCCTCTACAATGAGCAGTTCTTC. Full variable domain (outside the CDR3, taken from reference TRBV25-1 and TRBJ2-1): EADIYQTPRYLVIGTGKKITLECSQTMGHDKMYWYQQDPGMELHLIHYSYGVNSTEKGDLSSESTVSRIRTEHFPLTLESARPSHTSQYLCASSPSGSLYNEQFFGPGTRLTVL.

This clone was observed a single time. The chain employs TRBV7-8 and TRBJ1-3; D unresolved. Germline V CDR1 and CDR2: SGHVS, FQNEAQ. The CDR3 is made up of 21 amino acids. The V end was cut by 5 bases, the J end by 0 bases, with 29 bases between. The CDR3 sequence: CASSLHGLSPNVGYSGNTIYF. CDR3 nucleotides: TGTGCCAGCAGCCTTCACGGACTCTCTCCAAACGTCGGGTACTCTGGAAACACCATATATTTT.